The T cell receptor beta chain under discussion was sequenced for a study of blood T cell repertoires in COVID-19 (TCRdb year 2020). Regarding the complete study: Samples from collaborators originated in the United States, Italy and Spain and spanned both the acute and convalescent phases of COVID-19. The dataset comprised deeply sampled blood TCRbeta repertoires from subjects exposed to, actively infected with, or recovered from COVID-19. Samples came from the ongoing ImmuneRACE study (first 160 participants) plus 1,254 subjects from 6 global collaborators. The sample metadata nearly always contained a de-identified subject ID, COVID-19 status, age in years and sex. Where available, HLA class I and class II types were taken from metadata supplied by the sample provider and were not determined by assay-based typing. The prospective study material was composed of cDNA or gDNA derived from T cells, B-cell-depleted T cells, or PBMCs. A freely available public database, intended as a resource for researchers studying the immune response to SARS-CoV-2, is where the repertoires were released.

Enrolling through a virtual design, the prospective study's participants ranged in age from roughly 18 to 89 years and lived across roughly 24 United States geographic areas. Cohort assignment in the prospective study relied on participant-reported clinical history from a screening survey and a study questionnaire. Mobile phlebotomists in the prospective study collected whole blood, serum and a nasopharyngeal or oropharyngeal swab from every participant. Over a roughly two-month period, participants in the prospective study had the option of providing additional blood draws and questionnaires. Blood samples from the prospective study were shipped frozen or at room temperature prior to DNA extraction. General study outcomes and caveats: How much clinical and demographic metadata was included differed by source and by participant, and the metadata was provided uncurated.

Of note for this clone: The antigen it binds to is not known. Per-nucleotide qualities are absent, and no much larger clonotype sits a single base away.

The immunoSEQ Assay, a bias-controlled multiplex PCR, was used to amplify TCRbeta CDR3 regions from genomic DNA. The original methods were these. Nucleated cell counts per sample were estimated from amplification of reference gene primers within the assay. To quantify the absolute abundance of each unique TCRbeta CDR3 rearrangement, sequence reads were collapsed and filtered. For each sample, productive Simpson clonality was calculated as the square root of Simpson's diversity index over productive rearrangements. TCRdb took over this immuneACCESS table, retaining in-frame rearrangements with V and J assigned. Such tables are incomplete; in checked studies, under half of the missing clones stem from an unresolved V gene, and the remainder is unexplained. From that table come the V and J calls and clone size; the DNA was used to work out D and trimming. Recorded for this sample are about 260,000 clones; over 80% of them occurred a single time. The ten most abundant clones make up approximately 4% of the sample.

The germline V and J ends show losses of 5 bases and 6 bases respectively, and no gene match explains 8 bases of the junction. For CDR1 and CDR2, the germline V gene lists MRHNA and SNTAGT. From cysteine to phenylalanine, the CDR3 is 15 amino acids long. Only CDR3 DNA is held: 45 bases, read in frame from base 1. The rearranged chain carries TRBV6-4 and TRBJ2-2, with 8 middle bases fitting TRBD2. This clonotype was sampled from a woman aged 25-40 years with acute COVID-19. Sequencing was performed on PBMCs or T cells enriched from blood (not recorded which). The CDR3 region: CASSPSEAGAGELFF. Read as DNA, the sequence is TGTGCCAGCAGTCCGAGTGAAGCGGGAGCCGGGGAGCTGTTTTTT.